Below are 31 T cell receptor beta chains sequenced from a single sample in a study of T cells after yellow fever vaccination. TCRdb reprocessed the 5' RACE reads with MiXCR, giving one entry per CDR3 protein. This sample yields about 210,000 distinct CDR3 sequences, of which about 3% are seen a single time; around 3% belongs to the top ten. The material was CD4+ T cells sorted from PBMCs, obtained 10 days after the yellow fever booster vaccination. These receptors all stem from a man younger than 30 who received the YFV17D yellow fever vaccine.

In its sample, this clonotype was seen many times. The chain is built from TRBV5-1 and TRBJ2-1; possibly TRBD1 for D (5 bases). The CDR3 length is 17 residues. The germline CDR1 and CDR2 sequences are SGHRS and YFSETQ. V was shortened by 0 bases and J by 2 bases, with 15 bases between the two germline ends. CDR3 in amino acids: CASSLGTSPTAYNEQFF. DNA for the CDR3: TGCGCCAGCAGCTTGGGCACCTCCCCGACAGCCTACAATGAGCAGTTCTTC.

This clonotype has ten or more counts. This rearrangement joins TRBV20-1 to TRBJ1-1; D is unresolved. This CDR3 spans 14 amino acids. The germline V gene encodes CDR1 DFQATT and CDR2 SNEGSKA (reference sequence). The V end lost 3 bases, the J end lost 0 bases, and 11 bases lay between the germline ends. The chain's CDR3 is CSASGPWVNTEAFF. CDR3 bases: TGCAGTGCTAGTGGTCCTTGGGTGAACACTGAAGCTTTCTTT.

This clonotype was observed a few times. The chain is built from TRBV5-6 and TRBJ1-6; no reliable D call. Germline lookup yields CDR1 SGHDT and CDR2 YYEEEE. The V end lost 0 bases, the J end lost 14 bases, and 9 bases lay between the germline ends. The CDR3 consists of 12 residues. CDR3 DNA: TGTGCCAGCAGCTTGGGTTTGGGAACCCTCCACTTT. Its translation: CASSLGLGTLHF.

This clonotype showed up many times. This chain uses TRBV6-6 with TRBJ1-2, with a weak D call TRBD1 (5 bases). The V end was cut by 6 bases, the J end by 3 bases, with 14 bases between. The CDR3 is 14 residues long. The germline CDR1 and CDR2 sequences are MNHNY and SVGAGI (reference sequence). Written as DNA, the CDR3 is TGTGCCAGCAGGGGCGGTGACAGTTACTATGGCTACACCTTC. Translated: CASRGGDSYYGYTF.

The chain has TRBV5-1 and TRBJ2-3, with TRBD2 identical over 7 bases. V was clipped by 0 bases and J by 3 bases; unmatched bases: 4. The V gene's germline CDR1 is SGHRS and CDR2 YFSETQ. The CDR3 contains 15 residues. This CDR3 reads CASSLAGLTTDTQYF. The CDR3 region has the DNA TGCGCCAGCAGCTTGGCGGGACTAACAACAGATACGCAGTATTTT.

This chain uses TRBV4-3 with TRBJ2-1; D not certain. The V end was cut by 1 base, the J end by 8 bases, with 9 bases between. There are 13 residues in the CDR3. Looked up from germline, CDR1 is LGHNA and CDR2 is YSLEER. CDR3 sequence: CASSQADQDEQFF. CDR3 sequence (DNA): TGCGCCAGCAGCCAAGCTGACCAGGATGAGCAGTTCTTC.

This clonotype has ten or more counts. The chain couples TRBV29-1 to TRBJ1-1; 9 bases agree with TRBD1. The CDR3 totals 14 residues. After removal of 7 bases from V and 0 bases from J, the junction contained 6 bases not matched to a gene. In germline, CDR1 is SQVTM, CDR2 ANQGSEA. The CDR3 DNA is TGCAGCGCCCCGGGACAGGGAATGAACACTGAAGCTTTCTTT. Protein sequence: CSAPGQGMNTEAFF.

The sample holds many counts of this clonotype. The V gene is TRBV5-4, the J gene TRBJ2-5; D is unresolved. The CDR3 has 15 amino acids. Germline V gene data show CDR1 as SGHNT and CDR2 as YYREEE (reference sequence). With 1 base removed from V and 2 bases from J, the gap between germline ends came to 12 bases. The CDR3 here is CASSLPSGPQETQYF. As DNA, the CDR3 is TGTGCCAGCAGCTTGCCGTCGGGTCCTCAAGAGACCCAGTACTTC.

This clonotype was recorded at least ten times. The junction does not match germline at one end; this may be a read error. The rearrangement uses TRBV5-1 and TRBJ1-2; possibly TRBD1 for D (5 bases). The germline gives CDR1 SGHRS, CDR2 YFSETQ. The CDR3 is made up of 14 amino acids. The CDR3 spells CASSLGDGNYGYTF. As DNA, the CDR3 is TGTGCCAGCAGTCTGGGGGACGGTAACTATGGCTACACCTTC.

This clonotype showed up many times. One junction end does not reproduce the germline sequence, and a read error may be involved. This chain joins TRBV6-2 or TRBV6-3 and TRBJ1-2; D is possibly TRBD1 (5 bases). The CDR3 is 13 residues long. The germline CDR1 and CDR2 sequences are MNHEY and SVGEGT. The CDR3 loop is CASRYYRTEGYTF. As DNA, the CDR3 is TGTGCCAGCAGATACTACAGGACGGAAGGCTACACCTTC.

This clonotype came up many times. The rearrangement links TRBV28 to TRBJ2-7, with 11 positions matching TRBD1. The V gene end was trimmed by 4 bases and the J gene end by 5 bases; junction bases not matched to a gene: 1. CDR1 MDHEN and CDR2 SYDVKM come from the germline V gene. The CDR3 consists of 13 residues. Here the CDR3 DNA reads TGTGCCAGCAGTTCGGGACAGGGGGACGAGCAGTACGTC. Translation: CASSSGQGDEQYV.

This clonotype was recorded at least ten times. The chain links TRBV11-2 to TRBJ1-3, with D unresolved. Germline values: CDR1 SGHAT, CDR2 FQNNGV. The CDR3 sequence is 16 residues long. The V gene lost 7 bases and the J gene lost 0 bases, with 16 bases spanning the gap. The CDR3 sequence: CASNGHRGYSGNTIYF. CDR3 coding DNA: TGTGCCAGCAATGGGCACAGAGGATACTCTGGAAACACCATATATTTT.

The sample holds many counts of this clonotype. The rearrangement joins TRBV28 to TRBJ2-3; D uncertain. The CDR3 has 15 residues. V lost 3 bases, J lost 4 bases, and 14 bases lay in between. Per the germline V gene, CDR1 is MDHEN and CDR2 is SYDVKM. CDR3 nucleotides: TGTGCCAGCAGTTTCGCAGGAATGCTGTCAGATACGCAGTATTTT. Translation gives CASSFAGMLSDTQYF.

This clonotype was observed many times. The V and J genes are TRBV5-5 and TRBJ1-6; no definite D call. Trimming pared 0 bases from V and 7 bases from J, leaving 11 bases between. The CDR3 consists of 15 residues. From germline, CDR1 is SGHKS and CDR2 YYEKEE (reference sequence). The CDR3 here is CASSLEVGQNSPLHF. Written as DNA, the CDR3 is TGTGCCAGCAGCTTGGAGGTTGGGCAGAATTCACCCCTCCACTTT.

As for this clonotype: One junction end does not reproduce the germline sequence, and a read error may be involved. This chain connects TRBV7-2 to TRBJ1-2; perhaps TRBD1 as D (6 bases). The germline V gene encodes CDR1 SGHTA and CDR2 FQGNSA. CDR3 length equals 13 residues. The CDR3 reads CAGSPGVGYGYTF. The CDR3 DNA reads TGTGCCGGCAGCCCAGGGGTGGGCTATGGCTACACCTTC.

This clonotype was recorded at least ten times. The chain employs TRBV11-3 and TRBJ2-5, with D perhaps matching TRBD2 (7 bases). V was cut by 4 bases and J by 7 bases, with 19 bases left in between. Looked up from germline, CDR1 is SGHNT and CDR2 is YENEEA. This CDR3 has 15 amino acids. Here the CDR3 reads CASSSGAGGPVTQYF. The CDR3 DNA follows: TGTGCCAGCAGCTCGGGCGCCGGGGGGCCGGTGACCCAGTACTTC.

The sample holds many counts of this clonotype. At one of its ends the junction is not consistent with the germline gene, which may arise from a read error. The chain recombines TRBV7-9 with TRBJ2-3; 10 positions match TRBD2. Germline values: CDR1 SEHNR, CDR2 FQNEAQ (reference sequence). There are 13 residues in the CDR3. The CDR3: CASSLRSSGGVPF. The CDR3 nucleotides read TGTGCCAGCAGCTTAAGGTCTAGCGGGGGCGTTCCTTTT.

V is TRBV29-1 and J is TRBJ1-1; no firm D call. Germline V gene lookup returns CDR1 SQVTM and CDR2 ANQGSEA. Trimming shortened V by 4 bases and J by 11 bases, and 14 bases separated the two germline ends. This CDR3 has 11 residues. The DNA for the CDR3 is TGCAGCGTTGTCGTACTCGGACGGGCTTTCTTT. This gives the protein CSVVVLGRAFF.

This clonotype was detected a few times. V usage is TRBV7-6 and J usage is TRBJ2-1; 7 positions match TRBD1. The CDR3 is 15 residues long. The J segment lost 2 bases and the V segment lost 5 bases, leaving 6 bases of the junction unmatched. Per the germline V gene, CDR1 is SGHVS and CDR2 is FNYEAQ. In DNA form, the CDR3 reads TGTGCCAGCAGCCCTACAGGGGCCCCCTACAATGAGCAGTTCTTC. Translated: CASSPTGAPYNEQFF. Based on the CDR3 plus reference TRBV7-6 and TRBJ2-1, the full variable domain is GAGVSQSPRYKVTKRGQDVALRCDPISGHVSLYWYRQALGQGPEFLTYFNYEAQQDKSGLPNDRFSAERPEGSISTLTIQRTEQRDSAMYRCASSPTGAPYNEQFFGPGTRLTVL.

The table lists this clonotype with many counts. The chain has TRBV6-1 and TRBJ1-1, with unresolved D. The CDR3 runs to 14 residues. Germline V gene lookup returns CDR1 MNHNS and CDR2 SASEGT. Trimming removed 1 base from V and 3 bases from J, with 9 bases in between. The CDR3 reads CASSEVSGYTEAFF. For the CDR3, the DNA is TGTGCCAGCAGTGAAGTATCCGGTTACACTGAAGCTTTCTTT.

The J gene is TRBJ2-6, the V gene TRBV2; D is uncertain. The CDR3 is 14 residues long. CDR1 is SNHLY and CDR2 is FYNNEI in the germline V gene. V gave up 3 bases and J gave up 2 bases, with 5 bases separating them. CDR3 region: CASSDRTGANVLTF. In DNA form, the CDR3 reads TGTGCCAGCAGTGACCGGACTGGGGCCAACGTCCTGACTTTC.

This clonotype has ten or more counts. DNA of the CDR3: TGTGCCAGCAGTCTACCCCGCTCCGGGTCAACCTACGAGCAGTACGTC. Protein product: CASSLPRSGSTYEQYV. The rearrangement uses TRBV28 and TRBJ2-7; no definite D call. V gave up 5 bases and J gave up 2 bases, with 19 bases separating them. Germline CDR1 MDHEN, CDR2 SYDVKM. This CDR3 is built from 16 residues.

This clonotype has ten or more counts. CDR3 DNA: TGTGCCAGCAGCCAAAGACAGGGGGGGTACAATGAGCAGTTCTTC. It yields the protein CASSQRQGGYNEQFF. The chain employs TRBV12-3 or TRBV12-4 and TRBJ2-1; 9 bases are a match to TRBD1. V gave up 6 bases and J gave up 4 bases; unmatched junction bases: 7. The CDR3 runs to 15 residues.

This clonotype has at least ten counts. The chain links TRBV7-9 to TRBJ2-7; unclear D gene. The germline V gene has CDR1 SEHNR and CDR2 FQNEAQ (reference sequence). V was pared by 5 bases and J by 0 bases, with 17 bases between. CDR3 size: 16 residues. The DNA for the CDR3 is TGTGCCAGCAGCCCCGGGCCCTTCGAGCGCTCCTACGAGCAGTACGTC. Amino acids: CASSPGPFERSYEQYV.

In its sample, this clonotype was seen many times. V and J are TRBV12-3 or TRBV12-4 and TRBJ2-2, with no clear D. The CDR3 loop spans 15 amino acids. Trimming removed 7 bases from V and 6 bases from J, with 18 bases in between. CDR3: CASTILTPRAGELFF. In DNA, the CDR3 is TGTGCCAGCACCATACTAACCCCACGCGCCGGGGAGCTGTTTTTT.

In this sample, this clonotype turned up a few times. The chain uses TRBV2 and TRBJ2-6; no clear D gene. Germline V CDR1 and CDR2: SNHLY, FYNNEI. Trimming cost V 7 bases and J 2 bases, with 12 bases left between them. This CDR3 contains 15 residues. The CDR3 loop reads CASMVVGTGANVLTF. The CDR3 region has the DNA TGTGCCAGCATGGTGGTAGGGACTGGGGCCAACGTCCTGACTTTC.

In this sample, this clonotype turned up many times. The chain links TRBV12-3 or TRBV12-4 to TRBJ2-3; tentative D call: TRBD2 (6 bases). CDR3 size: 12 residues. V lost 3 bases and J lost 8, with 9 bases in between. The chain's CDR3 is CASSFERATQYF. In DNA, the CDR3 is TGTGCCAGCAGTTTTGAGCGGGCTACGCAGTATTTT.

The table lists this clonotype with a few counts. This chain uses TRBV4-2 with TRBJ2-5; 8 nucleotides align to TRBD1. Trimming cost V 1 base and J 1 base; bases outside gene matches: 8. The CDR3 runs to 17 residues. Germline-derived CDR1 and CDR2 are LGHNA and YNFKEQ. The CDR3 DNA reads TGTGCCAGCAGCCAAGGAGCCGGGACAGGCGGCCAAGAGACCCAGTACTTC. Amino acids: CASSQGAGTGGQETQYF.

The chain is built from TRBV9 and TRBJ2-3; 10 bases line up with TRBD2. Germline V gene sequence: CDR1 SGDLS, CDR2 YYNGEE. CDR3 length: 14 amino acids. With 3 bases clipped from V and 7 bases from J, the junction kept 5 bases outside the gene matches. This CDR3 reads CASSGSGGAHTQYF. CDR3 DNA: TGTGCCAGCAGCGGAAGCGGGGGGGCACATACGCAGTATTTT.

The table lists this clonotype with many counts. The chain carries TRBV29-1 and TRBJ2-7; the D gene is possibly TRBD1 (6 bases). Germline V gives CDR1 SQVTM, CDR2 ANQGSEA. The CDR3 spans 13 residues. Trimming removed 5 bases at V and 5 bases at J, with 16 bases between. The CDR3 DNA sequence: TGCAGCGTTACACCCACAGGGATCAACGAGCAGTACTTC. Translated, it gives CSVTPTGINEQYF.

The chain links TRBV11-2 to TRBJ2-7, with 9 positions matching TRBD1. The CDR3 covers 15 residues. V lost 4 bases and J lost 2; bases outside the gene matches: 6. The germline V gene has CDR1 SGHAT and CDR2 FQNNGV. The CDR3 region has the DNA TGTGCCAGCAGCTCCCCCGGGACAGGGCCCTACGAGCAGTACTTC. Translating gives CASSSPGTGPYEQYF.